This T cell receptor beta chain was retrieved from a study of T-cell memory formation after mild COVID-19. Via MiXCR, TCRdb re-called the 5' RACE reads, giving one row per CDR3 protein. The sample includes almost 550,000 distinct CDR3 sequences, about 20% seen only once; the top ten take around 13%. The CDR3 spans 14 residues. V lost 8 bases, J lost 4 bases, and 8 bases stayed unmatched. CDR1 and CDR2 from the germline V gene are MNHNS and SASEGT. The TCR comes from an adult woman who had mild COVID-19 (a few samples of this study predate the infection). Cell type and time point are not known. This chain uses TRBV6-1 with TRBJ2-1; 7 bases agree with TRBD1. The sample comprised PBMCs or a T cell subset sorted from them (not recorded which). The CDR3 coding sequence is TGTGCCAGCCCCGACAGGGATGGGTACAATGAGCAGTTCTTC. It translates to CASPDRDGYNEQFF.